This TCR beta chain derives from a study of Tregs in tolerant kidney transplant recipients. Related graft donors supplied nonmyeloablative bone marrow transplants, and mixed chimerism was transient. Thawed PBMCs were FACS-sorted into unstimulated CD4+CD25+CD127- regulatory T cells, CD4+CD25- non-regulatory cells, CD4 and CD8 cells. Sequenced by immunoSEQ multiplex PCR; TCRdb stores in-frame clones only, minus some. The sample holds around 64,000 clones, about 90% seen once. V was clipped by 6 bases and J by 9 bases; unmatched bases: 4. This CDR3 is 14 amino acids long. CDR1 MDHEN and CDR2 SYDVKM come from the germline V gene.

The specimen comprised CD4+ T cells from blood (PBMCs), sampled 6 months after the transplant. This chain links TRBV28 with TRBJ1-6, with 11 bases that match TRBD1. The sequence was obtained from a human patient who received a combined kidney and bone marrow transplant. Some of the T cells may derive from the graft donor. In nucleotides, the CDR3 is TGTGCCAGCAGCTCCGGGACAGGGGGTTCACCCCTCCACTTT. Translated: CASSSGTGGSPLHF.